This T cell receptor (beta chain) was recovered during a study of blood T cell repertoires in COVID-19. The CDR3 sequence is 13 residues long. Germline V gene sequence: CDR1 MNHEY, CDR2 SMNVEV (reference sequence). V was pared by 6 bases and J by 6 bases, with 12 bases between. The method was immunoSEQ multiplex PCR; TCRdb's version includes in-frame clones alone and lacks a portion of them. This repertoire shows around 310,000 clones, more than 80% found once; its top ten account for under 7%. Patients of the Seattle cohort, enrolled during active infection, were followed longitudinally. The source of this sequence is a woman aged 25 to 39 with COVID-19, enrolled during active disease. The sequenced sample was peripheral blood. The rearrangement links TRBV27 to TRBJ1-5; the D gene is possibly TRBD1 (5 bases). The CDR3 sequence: CASSPAGGQPQHF. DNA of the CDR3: TGTGCCAGCAGCCCCGCCGGGGGTCAGCCCCAGCATTTT.